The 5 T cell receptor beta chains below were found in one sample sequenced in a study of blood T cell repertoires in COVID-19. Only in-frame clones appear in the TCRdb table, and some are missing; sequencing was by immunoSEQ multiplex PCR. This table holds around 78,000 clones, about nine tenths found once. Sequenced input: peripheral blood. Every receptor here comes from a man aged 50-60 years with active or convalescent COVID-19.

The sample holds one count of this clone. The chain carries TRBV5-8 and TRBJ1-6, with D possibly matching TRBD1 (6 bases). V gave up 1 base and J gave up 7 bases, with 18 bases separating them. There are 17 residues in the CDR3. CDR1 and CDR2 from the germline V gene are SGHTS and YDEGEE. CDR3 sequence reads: CASSLFRRNRENSPLHF. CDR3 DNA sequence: TGTGCCAGCAGCTTGTTTCGTCGAAACAGGGAAAATTCACCCCTCCACTTT. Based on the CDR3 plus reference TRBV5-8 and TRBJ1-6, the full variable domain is EAGVTQSPTHLIKTRGQQATLRCSPISGHTSVYWYQQALGLGLQFLLWYDEGEERNRGNFPPRFSGRQFPNYSSELNVNALELEDSALYLCASSLFRRNRENSPLHFGNGTRLTVT.

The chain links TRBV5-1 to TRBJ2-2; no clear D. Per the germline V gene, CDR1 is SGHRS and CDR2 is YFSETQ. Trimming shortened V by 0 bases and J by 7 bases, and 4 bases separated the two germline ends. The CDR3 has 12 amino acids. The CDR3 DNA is TGCGCCAGCAGCTTGGTTAACGGGGAGCTGTTTTTT. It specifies CASSLVNGELFF.

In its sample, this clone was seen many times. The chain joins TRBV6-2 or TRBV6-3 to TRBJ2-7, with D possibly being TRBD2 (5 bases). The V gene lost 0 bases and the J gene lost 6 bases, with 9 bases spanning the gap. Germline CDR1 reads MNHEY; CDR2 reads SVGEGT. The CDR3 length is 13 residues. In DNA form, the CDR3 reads TGTGCCAGCAGTTACTCGAGAGGAGGCGAGCAGTACTTC. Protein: CASSYSRGGEQYF.

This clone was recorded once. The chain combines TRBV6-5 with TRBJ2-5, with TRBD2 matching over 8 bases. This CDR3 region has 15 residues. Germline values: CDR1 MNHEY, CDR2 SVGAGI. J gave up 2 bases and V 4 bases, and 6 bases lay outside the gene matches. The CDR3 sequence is CASSFFSGGQETQYF. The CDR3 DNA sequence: TGTGCCAGCAGTTTCTTCTCGGGAGGGCAAGAGACCCAGTACTTC.

CDR3 bases: TGTGCTAGTGGCGGAGCAGGGGGCAGGGTTAGGGAAAAACTGTTTTTT. Encoded protein: CASGGAGGRVREKLFF. The chain links TRBV12-5 to TRBJ1-4, with TRBD1 matching 8 bases. CDR1 is LGHNT and CDR2 is FRNRAP in the germline V gene. CDR3 length: 16 residues. Trimming at V came to 6 bases and at J to 8 bases, leaving 14 bases not matched to a gene.